These 20 T cell receptor beta chains originate from one sample sequenced in a study of cytomegalovirus exposure and HLA in healthy donors. Use of 60 Vbeta and 13 Jbeta primers characterized the PCR. The data were produced by immunoSEQ multiplex PCR, yet TCRdb's version contains in-frame clones alone and is incomplete. This sample has about 230,000 clones; around 78% occur once, and the top ten carry 0.45% to 0.5%. Input material: PBMCs. The receptors come from a boy aged 10-17 years in good health and CMV-seronegative.

This rearrangement joins TRBV19 to TRBJ2-4, with a possible D match to TRBD2 (6 bases). Germline assignment: CDR1 LNHDA and CDR2 SQIVND (reference sequence). Trimming removed 6 bases from V and 1 base from J, with 13 bases in between. The CDR3 covers 15 residues. CDR3 protein: CASRNGRGAKNIQYF. The CDR3 region has the DNA TGTGCCAGTAGAAACGGACGGGGGGCCAAAAACATTCAGTACTTC.

The J gene is TRBJ2-7, the V gene TRBV30; possibly TRBD1 for D (6 bases). Deletions cut 5 bases from V and 3 bases from J, with 17 bases between. The CDR3 runs 14 residues. Germline CDR1 and CDR2: GTSNPN and SVGIG (reference sequence). The CDR3 coding sequence is TGTGCCTGGCAGGAACAGGGAGAAGGCTACGAGCAGTACTTC. Protein: CAWQEQGEGYEQYF.

This chain joins TRBV9 and TRBJ1-1; perhaps TRBD1 as D (5 bases). The CDR3 has 13 amino acids. Looked up from germline, CDR1 is SGDLS and CDR2 is YYNGEE. Trimming cost V 0 bases and J 8 bases, with 11 bases left between them. The CDR3 protein is CASSVEWGSEAFF. The CDR3 region has the DNA TGTGCCAGCAGCGTAGAGTGGGGCAGCGAAGCTTTCTTT.

The rearrangement uses TRBV15 and TRBJ2-1, with 7 nucleotides matching TRBD2. Germline values: CDR1 LNHNV, CDR2 YYDKDF (reference sequence). The junction had 5 bases not matched to a gene; V was cut back by 3 bases and J by 3 bases. The CDR3 contains 15 residues. The CDR3 region has the DNA TGTGCCACCAGCAGTCTAGCGGTGGGCTACAATGAGCAGTTCTTC. It encodes CATSSLAVGYNEQFF.

The sample holds a few counts of this clone. The chain combines TRBV11-3 with TRBJ2-7, with D unclear. Trimming removed 4 bases at V and 1 base at J, with 5 bases between. The V gene's germline CDR1 is SGHNT and CDR2 YENEEA. This CDR3 contains 12 residues. The CDR3 DNA sequence: TGTGCCAGCAGCTCCACTTCCTACGAGCAGTACTTC. Protein product: CASSSTSYEQYF. Supplemented by reference TRBV11-3 and TRBJ2-7, the full variable domain reads EAGVVQSPRYKIIEKKQPVAFWCNPISGHNTLYWYLQNLGQGPELLIRYENEEAVDDSQLPKDRFSAERLKGVDSTLKIQPAELGDSAVYLCASSSTSYEQYFGPGTRLTVT.

This clone was observed a few times. This chain's CDR3 is CASSEGDSSYEQYF. The CDR3 DNA is TGTGCCAGCAGTGAAGGGGACAGCTCCTACGAGCAGTACTTC. The chain links TRBV6-1 to TRBJ2-7, with 7 bases fitting TRBD1. The CDR3 is 14 amino acids. V lost 1 base, J lost 0 bases, and 0 bases stayed unmatched. Germline V gene lookup returns CDR1 MNHNS and CDR2 SASEGT.

The chain recombines TRBV4-1 with TRBJ1-2; D is possibly TRBD1 (6 bases). This CDR3 spans 16 amino acids. Trimming took off 1 base at V and 4 bases at J, with 16 bases between the two ends. Germline CDR1 reads MGHRA; CDR2 reads YSYEKL. CDR3 bases: TGCGCCAGCAGCCAAGGGACAGTTCTCCACCGCTATGGCTACACCTTC. Translating it yields CASSQGTVLHRYGYTF.

This clone has a single count. V usage is TRBV5-6 and J usage is TRBJ2-3; TRBD2 matches at 7 bases. Trimming removed 2 bases from V and 1 base from J; junction bases left unmatched: 4. The CDR3 sequence is 15 residues long. The germline gives CDR1 SGHDT, CDR2 YYEEEE. Written as DNA, the CDR3 is TGTGCCAGCAGCTTAGCGGGATGGGGCACAGATACGCAGTATTTT. Protein: CASSLAGWGTDTQYF.

The chain uses TRBV11-2 and TRBJ2-5; D is possibly TRBD2 (6 bases). CDR1 is SGHAT, CDR2 FQNNGV, per germline. V gave up 5 bases and J gave up 7 bases, with 23 bases separating them. This CDR3 contains 16 residues. CDR3 loop: CASSLFDRGGKGTQYF. CDR3 DNA: TGTGCCAGCAGCCTCTTTGACCGTGGGGGGAAGGGGACCCAGTACTTC.

The rearrangement links TRBV4-1 to TRBJ1-2; a possible D gene is TRBD1 (5 bases). This CDR3 region has 14 residues. Germline V gene sequence: CDR1 MGHRA, CDR2 YSYEKL. V lost 2 bases and J 3 bases, leaving 10 bases between the germline ends. The CDR3 here is CASSQRGEDYGYTF. The DNA for the CDR3 is TGCGCCAGCAGCCAACGGGGGGAGGACTATGGCTACACCTTC.

The chain carries TRBV5-4 and TRBJ1-6; possible D gene TRBD1, 6 bases. Germline CDR1 is SGHNT and CDR2 is YYREEE (reference sequence). The V gene lost 0 bases and the J gene lost 4 bases, with 8 bases spanning the gap. The CDR3 runs to 15 residues. CDR3 DNA: TGTGCCAGCAGCTTGGCGGGACATTATAATTCACCCCTCCACTTT. As protein: CASSLAGHYNSPLHF. Drawing the rest from reference TRBV5-4 and TRBJ1-6, the complete variable domain is ETGVTQSPTHLIKTRGQQVTLRCSSQSGHNTVSWYQQALGQGPQFIFQYYREEENGRGNFPPRFSGLQFPNYSSELNVNALELDDSALYLCASSLAGHYNSPLHFGNGTRLTVT.

J is TRBJ1-2 and V is TRBV19; D gene ambiguous. There are 14 residues in the CDR3. Germline lookup yields CDR1 LNHDA and CDR2 SQIVND (reference sequence). Trimming cost V 5 bases and J 7 bases, with 17 bases left between them. CDR3 sequence: CASSVGGTEGGYTF. CDR3 in DNA: TGTGCCAGTAGTGTGGGTGGTACGGAGGGTGGCTACACCTTC.

This chain connects TRBV18 to TRBJ2-3; 8 nucleotides line up with TRBD2. This CDR3 is built from 16 residues. The J segment lost 5 bases and the V segment lost 6 bases, leaving 13 bases of the junction unmatched. Germline V gives CDR1 KGHSH, CDR2 LQKENI. In DNA form, the CDR3 reads TGTGCCAGCTCCCCTCCGGGACTAGAGACAATAGATACGCAGTATTTT. Translating it yields CASSPPGLETIDTQYF.

This clone was counted between two and nine times. The chain combines TRBV6-6 with TRBJ1-1; 7 nucleotides line up with TRBD1. J was trimmed by 3 bases and V by 6 bases; bases with no gene match: 4. This CDR3 has 13 residues. Looked up from germline, CDR1 is MNHNY and CDR2 is SVGAGI (reference sequence). CDR3 in amino acids: CASSRDRDTEAFF. CDR3 in DNA: TGTGCCAGCAGCCGAGACAGGGACACTGAAGCTTTCTTT.

The chain links TRBV11-2 to TRBJ2-7; a weak D match, TRBD2 (6 bases). Germline V gives CDR1 SGHAT, CDR2 FQNNGV. The CDR3 extends over 14 amino acids. Trimming stripped 0 bases from V and 7 bases from J, with 13 bases between. The CDR3 DNA is TGTGCCAGCAGCTTAGATCGCGGGGCCCTGGAGCAGTACTTC. It translates to CASSLDRGALEQYF.

In nucleotides, the CDR3 is TGTGCCACCAGCAGAGAAATGGCAGGGGGGCAGTACTTC. Its protein product is CATSREMAGGQYF. The V gene is TRBV15, the J gene TRBJ2-7, with 7 bases identical to TRBD1. CDR1 and CDR2 from the germline V gene are LNHNV and YYDKDF (reference sequence). The CDR3 is made up of 13 amino acids. The J segment lost 9 bases and the V segment lost 0 bases, leaving 5 bases of the junction unmatched.

The V and J genes are TRBV12-5 and TRBJ2-7; 7 nucleotides agree with TRBD2. The germline CDR1 and CDR2 sequences are LGHNT and FRNRAP. The CDR3 runs 15 residues. Losses at the gene ends were 1 base for V and 2 bases for J; bases not matched to a gene: 5. As DNA, the CDR3 is TGTGCTAGTGGTTTGGGGGCTAGCGGAACCTACGAGCAGTACTTC. Encoded protein: CASGLGASGTYEQYF.

As for this clone: This CDR3 fails to terminate in the conserved phenylalanine or tryptophan, so it likely reflects a read error. This chain links TRBV29-1 with TRBJ1-2, with unresolved D. CDR1 is SQVTM, CDR2 ANQGSEA, per germline. With 7 bases removed from V and 0 bases from J, the gap between germline ends came to 6 bases. The CDR3 is 11 residues long. The chain's CDR3 is CSAASNYGYTS. The CDR3 coding sequence is TGCAGCGCCGCATCTAACTATGGCTACACCTCC.

This clone was counted once. The chain couples TRBV5-4 to TRBJ2-7; possibly TRBD2 for D (6 bases). Trimming cost V 7 bases and J 4 bases, with 15 bases left between them. CDR1 SGHNT and CDR2 YYREEE come from the germline V gene (reference sequence). The CDR3 extends over 13 amino acids. The CDR3 DNA sequence: TGTGCCAGCGGTTCTAGCGCAAAGTACGAGCAGTACTTC. It yields the protein CASGSSAKYEQYF.

CDR3 coding DNA: TGTGCCAGCAGTCCGGACAGAAGCACAGATACGCAGTATTTT. This codes for CASSPDRSTDTQYF. The chain is built from TRBV6-5 and TRBJ2-3; D is possibly TRBD1 (6 bases). The germline V gene encodes CDR1 MNHEY and CDR2 SVGAGI. V lost 5 bases and J lost 0, with 9 bases in between. The CDR3 totals 14 residues.